The rows below give T cell receptor beta chains drawn from one sample of a study of cytomegalovirus exposure and HLA in healthy donors. Profiled with immunoSEQ multiplex PCR; TCRdb holds only in-frame clones, not every one. In the table there are roughly 93,000 clones, around 80% of which are singletons. The sample was PBMCs. The receptors come from a man aged 25 to 40 in good health and CMV-seronegative. CDR3s include the opening cysteine and the closing phenylalanine or tryptophan. D genes are given only for firm matches. Where a row states a size, it is once, few, many or the class of an expanded clone; other rows omit it.

D	size	V	J	CDR3	DNA
TRBD1	few	TRBV5-1	TRBJ2-7	CASSHGQGAYEQYF	TGCGCCAGCAGCCATGGACAGGGAGCCTACGAGCAGTACTTC
-	-	TRBV5-4	TRBJ2-3	CASSLMTGRFTDTQYF	TGTGCCAGCAGCTTAATGACAGGGAGGTTTACAGATACGCAGTATTTT
-	few	TRBV28	TRBJ1-2	CASSLRGYGYTF	TGTGCCAGCAGCCTACGGGGTTATGGCTACACCTTC
TRBD1	-	TRBV6-4	TRBJ1-2	CASSVRQGLRGGYTF	TGTGCCAGCAGTGTCCGACAGGGTCTTCGCGGGGGCTACACCTTC
-	once	TRBV30	TRBJ1-1	CAWSPVGGTEAFF	TGTGCCTGGAGTCCGGTAGGGGGCACTGAAGCTTTCTTT
TRBD2	-	TRBV6-4	TRBJ2-3	CASSEGRGDTDTQYF	TGTGCCAGCAGTGAGGGGCGGGGGGACACAGATACGCAGTATTTT
-	-	TRBV27	TRBJ2-3	CASIRGDTQYF	TGTGCCAGCATCAGGGGAGATACGCAGTATTTT
TRBD1	-	TRBV29-1	TRBJ1-2	CSVVGGDYGYTF	TGCAGCGTTGTAGGGGGCGACTATGGCTACACCTTC
TRBD1	-	TRBV15	TRBJ1-5	CATRGRGQGNQPQHF	TGTGCCACCAGGGGCCGGGGACAGGGGAATCAGCCCCAGCATTTT
-	once	TRBV27	TRBJ1-2	CASSLGWGGGYTF	TGTGCCAGCAGTTTAGGGTGGGGGGGCGGCTACACCTTC
-	-	TRBV28	TRBJ1-6	CASITWEGRVGDSPLHF	TGTGCCAGCATTACTTGGGAGGGGAGGGTCGGGGATTCACCCCTCCACTTT
TRBD1	-	TRBV29-1	TRBJ1-2	CSVEGRDREGYTF	TGCAGCGTTGAAGGCCGGGACAGGGAAGGCTACACCTTC
TRBD1	-	TRBV7-8	TRBJ1-1	CASSPSRGLWTEAFF	TGTGCCAGCAGCCCTTCAAGGGGGCTGTGGACTGAAGCTTTCTTT
TRBD2	-	TRBV5-1	TRBJ2-2	CASSPWTSGVRGELFF	TGCGCCAGCAGCCCCTGGACTAGCGGGGTTCGCGGGGAGCTGTTTTTT
-	-	TRBV14	TRBJ1-2	CASSQGGFGTLGRSYTF	TGTGCCAGCAGCCAGGGGGGGTTCGGGACCCTCGGGAGGAGCTACACCTTC
-	-	TRBV18	TRBJ2-5	CASSPLADETQYF	TGTGCCAGCTCACCGTTAGCTGACGAGACCCAGTACTTC
TRBD1	-	TRBV6-1	TRBJ1-1	CASSTDRATEAFF	TGTGCCAGCAGTACGGACAGGGCCACTGAAGCTTTCTTT
-	-	TRBV27	TRBJ1-6	CASIGGPINNSPLHF	TGTGCCAGCATCGGAGGACCGATTAATAATTCACCCCTCCACTTT
TRBD1	-	TRBV7-3	TRBJ2-1	CASSLEGQGSNEQFF	TGTGCCAGCAGCCTGGAGGGACAGGGGAGCAATGAGCAGTTCTTC
-	-	TRBV5-4	TRBJ1-1	CASSFPGMNTEAFF	TGTGCCAGCAGCTTCCCGGGGATGAACACTGAAGCTTTCTTT
TRBD1	once	TRBV5-1	TRBJ2-2	CASSSTGGRTGELFF	TGCGCCAGCAGCTCGACAGGGGGCAGGACCGGGGAGCTGTTTTTT
-	-	TRBV4-1	TRBJ2-7	CASSRGDNYEQYF	TGCGCCAGCAGCCGGGGAGACAACTACGAGCAGTACTTC
-	-	TRBV14	TRBJ2-1	CASSQDPPGFGEQFF	TGTGCCAGCAGCCAAGACCCCCCCGGTTTTGGTGAGCAGTTCTTC
TRBD1	-	TRBV18	TRBJ1-5	CASSLIPGDRVKGQPQHF	TGTGCCAGCTCACTGATCCCGGGGGACAGGGTCAAGGGTCAGCCCCAGCATTTT
TRBD1	-	TRBV5-1	TRBJ1-4	CASSSNSGTGKEKLFF	TGCGCCAGCAGCTCGAATTCCGGGACAGGAAAAGAAAAACTGTTTTTT
-	-	TRBV20-1	TRBJ1-1	CSASSGTEAFF	TGCAGTGCTAGTAGTGGCACTGAAGCTTTCTTT
-	-	TRBV7-9	TRBJ1-5	CASSLPGAHQPQHF	TGTGCCAGCAGCTTGCCAGGGGCTCATCAGCCCCAGCATTTT
TRBD1	-	TRBV5-1	TRBJ2-5	CASSPGQQETQYF	TGCGCCAGCAGCCCGGGACAGCAAGAGACCCAGTACTTC
TRBD2	-	TRBV27	TRBJ2-1	CASSFTGTSGRAVREQFF	TGTGCCAGCAGTTTTACCGGGACTAGCGGGAGGGCCGTTAGGGAGCAGTTCTTC
TRBD2	-	TRBV5-8	TRBJ2-1	CASTELAGERNEQFF	TGTGCCAGCACCGAACTAGCGGGAGAGCGCAATGAGCAGTTCTTC
-	-	TRBV5-6	TRBJ1-2	CASFLGYNYGYTF	TGTGCCAGCTTCTTGGGTTATAACTATGGCTACACCTTC
TRBD1	few	TRBV19	TRBJ1-2	CASSIVNRGHGYTF	TGTGCCAGTAGTATAGTCAACAGGGGGCACGGCTACACCTTC
TRBD1	-	TRBV19	TRBJ1-4	CASNGGQGTGYQEKLFF	TGTGCCAGTAACGGAGGACAGGGGACGGGATATCAGGAAAAACTGTTTTTT
-	-	TRBV7-9	TRBJ1-1	CASSFELGQGTMNTEAFF	TGTGCCAGCAGCTTCGAGCTCGGGCAGGGTACTATGAACACTGAAGCTTTCTTT
TRBD2	-	TRBV5-1	TRBJ2-2	CASSETSGRATGELFF	TGCGCCAGCAGCGAGACTAGCGGGAGAGCTACCGGGGAGCTGTTTTTT
TRBD1	-	TRBV5-1	TRBJ1-6	CASSLARTGANNSPLHF	TGCGCCAGCAGCTTGGCCAGGACAGGGGCGAATAATTCACCCCTCCACTTT
-	-	TRBV11-2	TRBJ1-1	CASRKTGGAFF	TGTGCCAGCAGGAAAACAGGCGGAGCTTTCTTT